Sequencing of this T cell receptor beta chain was carried out in a study of beta chain features in type 1 diabetes. This clone came up a few times. Its target is unknown. As every portion of the isolated RNA was reverse transcribed, the sequencing read expressed TCRB transcripts. Sequencing was performed with immunoSEQ multiplex PCR; in TCRdb, only in-frame clones are kept and a portion is missing. The repertoire has hundreds of thousands of clones, about 13% of them found once; the top ten carry 0.015% to 0.02%. Study conclusions and caveats: Type 1 diabetes patients showed a moderate but significant shortening of TCRB CDR3s in all four CD4+ subsets. The naive, central memory and Treg TCRB repertoires looked more alike in patients than they did in healthy donors.

Between the trimmed V and J ends, which lost 2 bases and 6 bases, there was a span of 13 bases. The germline V gene has CDR1 SGHAT and CDR2 FQNNGV. The CDR3 totals 14 residues. Specimen: naive CD4+ T cells from blood. The V gene is TRBV11-2, the J gene TRBJ1-2, with a tentative D call TRBD1 (6 bases). This clonotype was obtained from a man in his thirties or forties with type 1 diabetes. The CDR3 spells CASSLSQGRHGYTF. CDR3 DNA sequence: TGTGCCAGCAGCTTATCACAGGGAAGACATGGCTACACCTTC.